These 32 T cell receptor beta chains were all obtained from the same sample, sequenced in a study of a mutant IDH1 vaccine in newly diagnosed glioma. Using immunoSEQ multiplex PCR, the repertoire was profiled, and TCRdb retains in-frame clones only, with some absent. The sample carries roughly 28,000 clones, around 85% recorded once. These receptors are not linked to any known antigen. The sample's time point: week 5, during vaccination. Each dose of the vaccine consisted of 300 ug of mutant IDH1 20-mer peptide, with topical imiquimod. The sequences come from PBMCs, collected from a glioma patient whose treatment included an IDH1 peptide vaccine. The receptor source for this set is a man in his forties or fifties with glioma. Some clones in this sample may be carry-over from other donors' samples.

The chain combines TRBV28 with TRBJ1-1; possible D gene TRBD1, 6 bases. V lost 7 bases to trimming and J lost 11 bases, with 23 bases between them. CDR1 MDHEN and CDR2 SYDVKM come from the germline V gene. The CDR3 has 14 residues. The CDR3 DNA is TGTGCCAGCATCTCCAACCGGGACATACAAATGGCTTTCTTT. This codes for CASISNRDIQMAFF.

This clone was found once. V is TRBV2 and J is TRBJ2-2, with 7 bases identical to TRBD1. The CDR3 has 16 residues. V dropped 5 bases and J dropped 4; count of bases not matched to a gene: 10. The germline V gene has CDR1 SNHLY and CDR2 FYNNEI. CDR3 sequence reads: CASSPRKGAVTGELFF. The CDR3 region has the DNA TGTGCCAGCAGTCCTAGGAAGGGGGCGGTCACCGGGGAGCTGTTTTTT.

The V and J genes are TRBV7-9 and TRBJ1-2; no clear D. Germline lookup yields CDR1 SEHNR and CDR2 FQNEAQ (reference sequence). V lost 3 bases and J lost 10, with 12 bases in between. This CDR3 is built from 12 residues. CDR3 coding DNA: TGTGCCAGCAGCTTGTCACGGACGGACTACACCTTC. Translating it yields CASSLSRTDYTF.

The CDR3 DNA sequence: TGTGCCAGTAGGGGGACAGGGGGCCTGAATTCACCCCTCCACTTT. It codes for CASRGTGGLNSPLHF. This chain links TRBV19 with TRBJ1-6; 12 bases are shared with TRBD1. Germline CDR1 and CDR2: LNHDA and SQIVND (reference sequence). This CDR3 region has 15 residues. The J segment lost 7 bases and the V segment lost 6 bases, leaving 4 bases of the junction unmatched.

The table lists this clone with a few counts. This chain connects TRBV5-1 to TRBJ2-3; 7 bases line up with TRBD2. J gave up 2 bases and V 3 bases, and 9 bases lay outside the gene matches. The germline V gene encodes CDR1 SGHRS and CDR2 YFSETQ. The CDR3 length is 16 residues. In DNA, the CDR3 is TGCGCCAGCAGCTGGAGGGAGGGGTCATCCACAGATACGCAGTATTTT. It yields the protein CASSWREGSSTDTQYF.

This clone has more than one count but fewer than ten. The CDR3 bases are TGTGCCAGCAGTGAACAGACTGGGCAGCCCCAGCATTTT. Protein: CASSEQTGQPQHF. The chain joins TRBV2 to TRBJ1-5; no firm D call. The germline gives CDR1 SNHLY, CDR2 FYNNEI. The CDR3 contains 13 residues. V was trimmed by 2 bases and J by 7 bases, leaving 9 bases between them.

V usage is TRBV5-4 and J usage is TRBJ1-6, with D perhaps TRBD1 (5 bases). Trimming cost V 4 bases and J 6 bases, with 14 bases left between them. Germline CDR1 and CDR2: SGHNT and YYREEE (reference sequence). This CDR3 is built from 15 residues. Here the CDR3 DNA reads TGTGCCAGCAGCCTAAATACGGGGCTTAATTCACCCCTCCACTTT. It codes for CASSLNTGLNSPLHF.

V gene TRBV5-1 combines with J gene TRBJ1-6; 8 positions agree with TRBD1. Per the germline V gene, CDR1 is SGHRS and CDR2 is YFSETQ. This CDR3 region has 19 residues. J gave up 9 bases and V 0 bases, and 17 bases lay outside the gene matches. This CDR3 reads CASSLVLGTGPLMGSPLHF. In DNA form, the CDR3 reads TGCGCCAGCAGCTTGGTATTGGGGACAGGCCCTTTAATGGGTTCACCCCTCCACTTT.

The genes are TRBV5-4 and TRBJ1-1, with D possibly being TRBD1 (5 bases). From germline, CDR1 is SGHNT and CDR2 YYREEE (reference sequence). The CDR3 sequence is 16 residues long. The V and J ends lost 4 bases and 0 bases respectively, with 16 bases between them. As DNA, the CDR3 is TGTGCCAGCAGCCCCGGCTCCCCAGGGATGAACACTGAAGCTTTCTTT. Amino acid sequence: CASSPGSPGMNTEAFF.

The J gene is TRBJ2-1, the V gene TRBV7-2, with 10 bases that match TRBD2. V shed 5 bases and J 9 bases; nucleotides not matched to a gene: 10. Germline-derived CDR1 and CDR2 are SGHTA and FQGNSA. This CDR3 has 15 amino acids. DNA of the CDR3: TGTGCCAGCAGCCCCCCTGGGATAGCGGGGGGTGAGCAGTTCTTC. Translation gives CASSPPGIAGGEQFF.

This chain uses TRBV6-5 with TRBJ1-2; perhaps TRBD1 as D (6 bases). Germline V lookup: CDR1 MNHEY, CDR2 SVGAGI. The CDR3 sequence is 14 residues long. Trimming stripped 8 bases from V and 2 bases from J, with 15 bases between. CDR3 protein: CASRGADANYGYTF. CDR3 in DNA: TGTGCCAGCCGGGGGGCGGACGCGAACTATGGCTACACCTTC.

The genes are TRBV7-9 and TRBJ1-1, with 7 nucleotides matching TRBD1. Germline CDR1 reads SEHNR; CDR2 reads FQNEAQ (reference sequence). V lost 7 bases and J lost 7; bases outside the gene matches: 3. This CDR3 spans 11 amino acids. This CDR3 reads CASNGDSEAFF. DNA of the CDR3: TGTGCCAGCAACGGGGACAGTGAAGCTTTCTTT.

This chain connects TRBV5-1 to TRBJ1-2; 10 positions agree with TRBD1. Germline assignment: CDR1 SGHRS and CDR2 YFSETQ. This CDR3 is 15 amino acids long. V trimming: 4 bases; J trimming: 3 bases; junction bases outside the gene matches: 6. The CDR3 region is CASSRDRGQYYGYTF. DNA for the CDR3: TGCGCCAGCAGCAGAGACAGGGGGCAGTACTATGGCTACACCTTC. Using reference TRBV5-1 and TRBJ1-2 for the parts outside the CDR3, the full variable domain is KAGVTQTPRYLIKTRGQQVTLSCSPISGHRSVSWYQQTPGQGLQFLFEYFSETQRNKGNFPGRFSGRQFSNSRSEMNVSTLELGDSALYLCASSRDRGQYYGYTFGSGTRLTVV.

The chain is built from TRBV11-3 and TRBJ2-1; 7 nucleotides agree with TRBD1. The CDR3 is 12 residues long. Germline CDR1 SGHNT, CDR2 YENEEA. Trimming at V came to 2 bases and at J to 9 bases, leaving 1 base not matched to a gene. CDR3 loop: CASSLNRGEQFF. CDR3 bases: TGTGCCAGCAGCTTAAACAGGGGTGAGCAGTTCTTC.

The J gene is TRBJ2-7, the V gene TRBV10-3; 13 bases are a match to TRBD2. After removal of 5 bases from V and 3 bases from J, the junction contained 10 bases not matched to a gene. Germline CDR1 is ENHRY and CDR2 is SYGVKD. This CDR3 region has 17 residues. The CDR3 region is CAISPTSGGPYHYEQYF. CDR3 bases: TGTGCCATCAGTCCGACTAGCGGGGGGCCGTATCACTACGAGCAGTACTTC.

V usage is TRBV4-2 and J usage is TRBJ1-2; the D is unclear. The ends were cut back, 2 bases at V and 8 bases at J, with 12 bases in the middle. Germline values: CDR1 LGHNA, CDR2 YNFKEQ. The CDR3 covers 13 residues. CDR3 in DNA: TGTGCCAGCAGCCAACCCGGCGCAGGCGGCTACACCTTC. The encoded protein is CASSQPGAGGYTF.

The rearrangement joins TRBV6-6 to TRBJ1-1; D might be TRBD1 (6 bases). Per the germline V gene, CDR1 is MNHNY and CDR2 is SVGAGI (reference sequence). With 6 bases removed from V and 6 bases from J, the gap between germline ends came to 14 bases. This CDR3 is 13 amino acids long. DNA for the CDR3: TGTGCCAGCAGGCTGGGGGGCGGGGCTGAAGCTTTCTTT. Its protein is CASRLGGGAEAFF.

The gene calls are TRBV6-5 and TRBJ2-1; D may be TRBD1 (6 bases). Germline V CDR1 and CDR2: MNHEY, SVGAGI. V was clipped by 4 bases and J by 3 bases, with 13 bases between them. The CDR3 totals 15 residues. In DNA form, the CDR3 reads TGTGCCAGCAGTTCGGCGGACAGTTTCTACAATGAGCAGTTCTTC. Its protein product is CASSSADSFYNEQFF.

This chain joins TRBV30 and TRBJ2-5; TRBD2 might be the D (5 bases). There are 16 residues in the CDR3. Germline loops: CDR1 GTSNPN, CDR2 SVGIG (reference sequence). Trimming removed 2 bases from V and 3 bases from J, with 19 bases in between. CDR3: CAWSSGFASPKETQYF. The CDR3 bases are TGTGCCTGGAGTTCTGGTTTCGCTAGCCCGAAAGAGACCCAGTACTTC. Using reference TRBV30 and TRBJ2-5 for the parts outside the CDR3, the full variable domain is SQTIHQWPATLVQPVGSPLSLECTVEGTSNPNLYWYRQAAGRGLQLLFYSVGIGQISSEVPQNLSASRPQDRQFILSSKKLLLSDSGFYLCAWSSGFASPKETQYFGPGTRLLVL.

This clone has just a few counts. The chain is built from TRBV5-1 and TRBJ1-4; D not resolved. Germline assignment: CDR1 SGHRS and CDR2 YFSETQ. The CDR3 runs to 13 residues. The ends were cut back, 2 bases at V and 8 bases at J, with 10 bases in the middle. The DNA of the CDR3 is TGCGCCAGCAGCTTATCAGGCCCCGAAAAACTGTTTTTT. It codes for CASSLSGPEKLFF.

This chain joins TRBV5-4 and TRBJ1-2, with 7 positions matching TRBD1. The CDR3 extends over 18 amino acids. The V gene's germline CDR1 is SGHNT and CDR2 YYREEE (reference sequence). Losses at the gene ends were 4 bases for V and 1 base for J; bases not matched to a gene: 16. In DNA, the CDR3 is TGTGCCAGCAGCGCGCGGGGAGGGGGCGCGATCATTAACTATGGCTACACCTTC. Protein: CASSARGGGAIINYGYTF.

For the CDR3, the DNA is TGTGCCAGCAGTGAAGCTGTGGGAGCCAATCTCTACGAGCAGTACTTC. It yields the protein CASSEAVGANLYEQYF. The gene calls are TRBV6-1 and TRBJ2-7; tentatively, D is TRBD2 (5 bases). Trimming stripped 0 bases from V and 3 bases from J, with 15 bases between. CDR1 MNHNS and CDR2 SASEGT come from the germline V gene. The CDR3 runs 16 residues.

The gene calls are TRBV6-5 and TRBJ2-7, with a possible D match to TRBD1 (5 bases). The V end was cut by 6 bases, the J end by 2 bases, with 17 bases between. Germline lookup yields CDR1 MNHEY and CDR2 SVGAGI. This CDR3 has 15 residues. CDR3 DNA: TGTGCCAGCAGCCTCTATGGACAAAGCGCCTACGAGCAGTACTTC. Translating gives CASSLYGQSAYEQYF.

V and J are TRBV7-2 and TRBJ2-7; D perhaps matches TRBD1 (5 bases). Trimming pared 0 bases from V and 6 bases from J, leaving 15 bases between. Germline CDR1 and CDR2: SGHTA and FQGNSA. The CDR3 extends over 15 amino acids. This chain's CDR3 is CASSLAGQRFGEQYF. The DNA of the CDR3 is TGTGCCAGCAGCTTAGCGGGGCAGAGGTTTGGCGAGCAGTACTTC.

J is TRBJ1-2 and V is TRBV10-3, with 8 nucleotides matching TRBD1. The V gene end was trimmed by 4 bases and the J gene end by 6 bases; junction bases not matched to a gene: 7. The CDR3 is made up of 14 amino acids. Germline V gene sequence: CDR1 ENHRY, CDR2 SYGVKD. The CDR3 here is CAISGGDRKDGYTF. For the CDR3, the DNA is TGTGCCATCAGTGGTGGGGACAGGAAGGATGGCTACACCTTC.

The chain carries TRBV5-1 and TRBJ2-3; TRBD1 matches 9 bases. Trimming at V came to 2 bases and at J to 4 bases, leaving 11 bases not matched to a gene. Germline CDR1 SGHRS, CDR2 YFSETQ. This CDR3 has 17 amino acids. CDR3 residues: CASSLTGTGSYADTQYF. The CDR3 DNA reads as TGCGCCAGCAGCTTAACAGGGACAGGGTCTTATGCAGATACGCAGTATTTT. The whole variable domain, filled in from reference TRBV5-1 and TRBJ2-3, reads KAGVTQTPRYLIKTRGQQVTLSCSPISGHRSVSWYQQTPGQGLQFLFEYFSETQRNKGNFPGRFSGRQFSNSRSEMNVSTLELGDSALYLCASSLTGTGSYADTQYFGPGTRLTVL.

The CDR3 nucleotides are TGTGCCAGCAGACTTGCAGGGGATTCACCCCTCCACTTT. Its translation: CASRLAGDSPLHF. The J gene is TRBJ1-6, the V gene TRBV6-1, with a tentative D call TRBD1 (6 bases). CDR1 is MNHNS and CDR2 is SASEGT in the germline V gene. This CDR3 region has 13 residues. Trimming shortened V by 6 bases and J by 8 bases, and 11 bases separated the two germline ends.

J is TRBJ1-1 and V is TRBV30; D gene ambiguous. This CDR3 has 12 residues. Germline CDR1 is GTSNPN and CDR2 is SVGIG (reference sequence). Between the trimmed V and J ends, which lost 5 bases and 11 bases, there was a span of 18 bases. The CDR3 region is CAWDDLIGFAFF. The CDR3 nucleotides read TGTGCCTGGGATGACCTCATAGGGTTCGCTTTCTTT.

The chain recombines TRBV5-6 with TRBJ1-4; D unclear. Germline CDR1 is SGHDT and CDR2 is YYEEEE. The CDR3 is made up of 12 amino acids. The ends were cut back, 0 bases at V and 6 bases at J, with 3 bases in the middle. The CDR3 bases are TGTGCCAGCAGCTTGGTAGATGAAAAACTGTTTTTT. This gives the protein CASSLVDEKLFF.

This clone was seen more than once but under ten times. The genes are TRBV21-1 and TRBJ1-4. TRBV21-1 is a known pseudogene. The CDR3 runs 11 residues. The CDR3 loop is CASTGGEKLFF. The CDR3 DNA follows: TGTGCCAGCACCGGGGGGGAAAAACTGTTTTTT.

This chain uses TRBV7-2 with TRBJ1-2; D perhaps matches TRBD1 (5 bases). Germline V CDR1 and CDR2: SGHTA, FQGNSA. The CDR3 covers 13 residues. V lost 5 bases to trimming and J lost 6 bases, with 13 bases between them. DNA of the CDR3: TGTGCCAGCAGCCTGGGGCGGGAGGATGGCTACACCTTC. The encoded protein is CASSLGREDGYTF.

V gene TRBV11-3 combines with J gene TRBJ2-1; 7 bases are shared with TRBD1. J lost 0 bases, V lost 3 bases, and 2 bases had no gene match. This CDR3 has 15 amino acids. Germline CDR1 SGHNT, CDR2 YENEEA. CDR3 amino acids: CASSFGTVSYNEQFF. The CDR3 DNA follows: TGTGCCAGCAGCTTCGGGACAGTCTCCTACAATGAGCAGTTCTTC.